This T cell receptor (beta chain) derives from a study of T cell responses to AZD1222 COVID-19 vaccine. As concerns this clone: The antigen remains undetermined.

Study-level points and caveats: Two AZD1222 doses significantly raised spike-specific TCR breadth and depth over controls. At 160-218 and 743-854, vaccine-associated CD4 TCRs were dominant, and they spanned spike. Just a handful of AZD1222 recipients were seropositive at baseline. White British people made up most donors, females outnumbered males, and clonal diversity was possibly underestimated.

The repertoire was sequenced with immunoSEQ multiplex PCR; TCRdb's copy has only in-frame clones and lacks some. Of 140,000 to 150,000 clones listed, 92% are singletons. The length of the CDR3 is 12 residues. CDR1 KGHDR and CDR2 SFDVKD come from the germline V gene. Trimming took 5 bases from V and 1 from J, leaving 2 bases between them. This sequence was found in an adult who received the AZD1222 COVID-19 vaccine. Sequenced here: peripheral blood, sampled 28 days after the second AZD1222 dose. The rearrangement links TRBV24-1 to TRBJ1-5; D is uncertain. DNA for the CDR3: TGTGCCACCAGTGGGAGCAATCAGCCCCAGCATTTT. Translation gives CATSGSNQPQHF.